This T cell receptor beta chain was recovered during a study of blood T cell repertoires in COVID-19. Study details: PBMCs, B-cell-depleted T cells, or T cells provided the cDNA or gDNA that made up the material.

The CDR3 covers 15 residues. Trimming removed 7 bases at V and 3 bases at J, with 18 bases between. The germline V gene has CDR1 MNHNY and CDR2 SVGAGI (reference sequence). Original analysis: Reference gene primer amplification gave estimated nucleated cell counts. The protocol was immunoSEQ multiplex PCR, while the TCRdb copy is restricted to in-frame clones and leaves out a portion. V and J calls and clone size are as listed in that table; D and trimming were resolved from the DNA. The table lists 200,000 to 300,000 clones, roughly four fifths of them singletons, with about 4% in the top ten. The TCR sequence derives from a man aged 50 to 59 with acute or convalescent COVID-19. What was sequenced was peripheral blood. The genes are TRBV6-6 and TRBJ1-1; possible D gene TRBD1, 6 bases. Here the CDR3 reads CASTPGRGGYTEAFF. The CDR3 coding sequence is TGTGCCAGCACCCCTGGGCGGGGGGGCTACACTGAAGCTTTCTTT.